This note documents a single T cell receptor beta chain sequence. Its antigen is not identified. This specimen comes from a study of blood T cells in healthy people across ages. General observations from the study: Aged donors had fewer naive CD4+ cells and lower diversity than long-lived donors.

The study drew donors from healthy Caucasian individuals in Russia aged about 6 to 90. Extractions gave at least 5 micrograms of total RNA per sample. The V gene's germline CDR1 is MNHEY and CDR2 SVGEGT. V was trimmed by 6 bases and J by 7 bases, leaving 12 bases between them. CDR3 length: 12 amino acids. A second PCR, run for about 7 to 11 cycles, used a sample-barcoded 5' primer plus a J-beta primer mix. TCRdb independently ran MiXCR on the 5' RACE reads; one entry per CDR3 protein. The sample shows some 780,000 distinct CDR3 sequences, approximately 53% of them seen only once. The chain has TRBV6-2 or TRBV6-3 and TRBJ1-2; no reliable D call. The sequenced material came from blood. This TCR was sampled from a man in his forties or fifties in good health. CDR3 DNA sequence: TGTGCCAGCAGCCCCCGGTGGGGTGGCTACACCTTC. Its protein is CASSPRWGGYTF.